This T cell receptor beta chain was found in a study of cytomegalovirus exposure and HLA in healthy donors. Primers for the PCR totalled 60 Vbeta and 13 Jbeta. Assay used: immunoSEQ multiplex PCR; TCRdb lists only in-frame clones, some missing. The sample includes under 170,000 clones, 55% to 70% of them seen just once. Trimming took 6 bases from V and 5 from J, leaving 11 bases between them. CDR1 and CDR2 from the germline V gene are ENHRY and SYGVKD. The CDR3 is 13 residues long. The specimen was PBMCs. This receptor was identified in a woman aged 55-75 years in good health and CMV-seropositive. The J gene is TRBJ2-1, the V gene TRBV10-3; tentative D call: TRBD2 (5 bases). The CDR3 region has the DNA TGTGCCATCAGGAAACTAGTTGACAATGAGCAGTTCTTC. Translating gives CAIRKLVDNEQFF.